This T cell receptor beta chain was sequenced for a study of patients and donors after allogeneic stem cell transplantation. The ends lost 3 bases at V and 3 bases at J; junction bases unmatched: 8. CDR3 length: 15 residues. Germline values: CDR1 MNHEY, CDR2 SVGAGI. MiXCR, applied by TCRdb to the RT-PCR reads, yields one record per CDR3 protein. The sample has 70,000 or so distinct CDR3 sequences, 26% seen once. This clonotype appeared a few times. This sequence was found in a human donor who was either an allogeneic HSCT recipient or a stem cell or donor lymphocyte infusion donor (not recorded which). It is not recorded whose cells these are; they may come from a transplant donor. The chain joins TRBV6-5 to TRBJ2-7; 7 nucleotides agree with TRBD1. Sequencing input: blood, either unsorted or a sorted T cell fraction (not recorded which). CDR3 bases: TGTGCCAGCAGTTATGTAGGGCAGGGGGTCTACGAGCAGTACTTC. Its protein product is CASSYVGQGVYEQYF.